Sequencing of this T cell receptor beta chain was carried out in a study of shared clonotypes between healthy human individuals. TCRdb keeps only in-frame clones here, not all; method: immunoSEQ multiplex PCR. The table records about 1.1 million clones, roughly 77% of them present only once. The specimen sequenced was memory CD4+ T cells from PBMCs. Stated subset: CD45RA-negative fraction. This TCR came from a man between 18 and 35 years old in good health. Some clones in this sample may be carry-over from other donors' samples.

This chain's CDR3 is CASSLEGANYGYTF. The CDR3 bases are TGTGCCAGCAGCTTGGAGGGAGCTAACTATGGCTACACCTTC. The chain has TRBV5-6 and TRBJ1-2; D gene ambiguous. V dropped 0 bases and J dropped 0 bases, with 6 bases sitting between them. The V gene's germline CDR1 is SGHDT and CDR2 YYEEEE. The CDR3 totals 14 residues.